Below, 10 T cell receptor beta chains from the same sample are listed, as sequenced in a study of beta chain features in type 1 diabetes. Study results and caveats: Type 1 diabetes patients showed a moderate but significant shortening of TCRB CDR3s in all four CD4+ subsets.

Antigens for these TCRs are unknown. Expressed TCRB transcripts were sequenced because the entire RNA isolate underwent reverse transcription. Sequencing was performed with immunoSEQ multiplex PCR; in TCRdb, only in-frame clones are kept and a portion is missing. The repertoire consists of roughly 730,000 clones, with under 15% occurring once and the leading ten covering approximately 0.021%. The material sequenced was naive CD4+ T cells from blood. The receptors here all came from a man in his late teens or twenties with type 1 diabetes.

J is TRBJ1-2 and V is TRBV7-2, with D perhaps matching TRBD1 (6 bases). The CDR3 sequence is 14 residues long. In germline, CDR1 is SGHTA, CDR2 FQGNSA. The germline V and J ends were trimmed by 1 base and 7 bases, with 13 bases remaining between them. This CDR3 is CASSLEGLQGGYTF. CDR3 sequence (DNA): TGTGCCAGCAGCTTAGAGGGTTTACAGGGTGGCTACACCTTC. The full variable domain, in which reference TRBV7-2 and TRBJ1-2 provide the parts outside the CDR3, is GAGVSQSPSNKVTEKGKDVELRCDPISGHTALYWYRQSLGQGLEFLIYFQGNSAPDKSGLPSDRFSAERTGGSVSTLTIQRTQQEDSAVYLCASSLEGLQGGYTFGSGTRLTVV.

This clone was detected a few times. The chain recombines TRBV10-3 with TRBJ2-3, with 8 positions matching TRBD1. Germline lookup yields CDR1 ENHRY and CDR2 SYGVKD. The CDR3 runs 15 residues. V trimming: 3 bases; J trimming: 0 bases; junction bases outside the gene matches: 2. The chain's CDR3 is CAISDRTGSTDTQYF. The DNA for the CDR3 is TGTGCCATCAGTGACCGGACAGGGAGCACAGATACGCAGTATTTT.

V usage is TRBV25-1 and J usage is TRBJ2-5; D unresolved. The CDR3 is 14 residues long. V lost 1 base and J lost 0, with 6 bases in between. Germline assignment: CDR1 MGHDK and CDR2 SYGVNS. Here the CDR3 DNA reads TGTGCCAGCAGTGAATCCCCCAACCAAGAGACCCAGTACTTC. It specifies CASSESPNQETQYF.

Remarks on this clone: Different DNA sequences within this sample yield the same CDR3. The chain employs TRBV4-1 and TRBJ2-7, with D possibly called TRBD1 or TRBD2 (5 bases each). Germline V gene sequence: CDR1 MGHRA, CDR2 YSYEKL. Trimming left V 1 base short and J 2 bases short, with 9 bases between. This CDR3 is built from 14 residues. In DNA, the CDR3 is TGCGCCAGCAGCCAAGCGGGGCCCCCCTACGAGCAGTACTTC. Translated, it gives CASSQAGPPYEQYF.

There are a few counts of this clone. The J gene is TRBJ1-2, the V gene TRBV4-1; 9 bases agree with TRBD1. Per germline, CDR1 MGHRA and CDR2 YSYEKL. V dropped 0 bases and J dropped 3; count of bases not matched to a gene: 5. The CDR3 is 16 amino acids. In DNA form, the CDR3 reads TGCGCCAGCAGCCAAGAGATAGGGGACAGGGACTATGGCTACACCTTC. Protein product: CASSQEIGDRDYGYTF.

Turning to this clone: In the same sample, other DNA sequences code for this CDR3. This chain uses TRBV2 with TRBJ2-2, with D unclear. Germline CDR1 is SNHLY and CDR2 is FYNNEI. This CDR3 comprises 12 residues. V was shortened by 6 bases and J by 1 base, with 3 bases between the two germline ends. CDR3: CASRENTGELFF. The CDR3 DNA sequence: TGTGCCAGCAGGGAGAACACCGGGGAGCTGTTTTTT.

V is TRBV27 and J is TRBJ2-7; TRBD1 matches at 10 bases. Trimming at V came to 1 base and at J to 5 bases, leaving 8 bases not matched to a gene. Germline CDR1 reads MNHEY; CDR2 reads SMNVEV (reference sequence). This CDR3 comprises 16 residues. CDR3 in amino acids: CASSLWGTGELNEQYF. DNA for the CDR3: TGTGCCAGCAGTTTATGGGGGACAGGGGAGTTGAACGAGCAGTACTTC.

This clone was found a few times. The V call is TRBV7-9, the J call TRBJ1-4; D gene ambiguous. CDR1 and CDR2 from the germline V gene are SEHNR and FQNEAQ (reference sequence). V gave up 5 bases and J gave up 0 bases, with 10 bases separating them. The CDR3 contains 15 residues. The CDR3 region is CASSGYSPTNEKLFF. CDR3 DNA: TGTGCCAGCAGCGGATACAGTCCAACTAATGAAAAACTGTTTTTT.

This clone was seen a handful of times. The sample contains more than one DNA sequence encoding this CDR3. J is TRBJ1-2 and V is TRBV30, with 10 bases lining up with TRBD1. This CDR3 is 14 amino acids long. Trimming took 3 bases from V and 4 from J; bases not matched to a gene: 5. From germline, CDR1 is GTSNPN and CDR2 SVGIG (reference sequence). The CDR3 reads CAWRPGTGAYGYTF. For the CDR3, the DNA is TGTGCCTGGAGGCCCGGGACAGGGGCCTATGGCTACACCTTC.

In this sample, this clone turned up a few times. J is TRBJ2-7 and V is TRBV5-1; 11 bases fit TRBD2. This CDR3 spans 15 amino acids. Germline CDR1 SGHRS, CDR2 YFSETQ. V dropped 4 bases and J dropped 3; count of bases not matched to a gene: 6. The CDR3 DNA sequence: TGCGCCAGCAGCGACGGGACTAGCGGAGTCTACGAGCAGTACTTC. Translation gives CASSDGTSGVYEQYF.